These 21 T cell receptor beta chains were all obtained from the same sample, sequenced in a study of OX40 agonist ivuxolimab in advanced cancers. This table comes from immunoSEQ multiplex PCR, and its TCRdb copy is limited to in-frame clones, with some not included. The table records around 67,000 clones, 87% of them present only once. Material: CD4+ or CD8+ T cells sorted from blood, obtained in a trial of the OX40 agonist ivuxolimab. Every receptor here comes from an adult with an advanced solid tumor such as melanoma, head and neck, liver or kidney cancer.

A remark on this clone: This sample also contains other DNA sequences that code for the same CDR3. The J gene is TRBJ2-7, the V gene TRBV30, with TRBD1 identical over 10 bases. V lost 3 bases and J lost 4; bases outside the gene matches: 3. The CDR3 has 13 amino acids. The germline V gene has CDR1 GTSNPN and CDR2 SVGIG (reference sequence). The CDR3 loop is CAWRDRGAYEQYF. DNA for the CDR3: TGTGCCTGGAGGGACAGGGGGGCTTACGAGCAGTACTTC.

This clone has only a few counts. J is TRBJ1-2 and V is TRBV7-8; 7 bases agree with TRBD1. The CDR3 loop spans 15 amino acids. Germline V CDR1 and CDR2: SGHVS, FQNEAQ. The trim removed 2 bases at V and 8 bases at J, leaving 11 bases unmatched. This chain's CDR3 is CASSLRDRAMAGYTF. CDR3 DNA: TGTGCCAGCAGCTTACGCGACAGGGCTATGGCGGGCTACACCTTC. Variable domain in full (rest from reference TRBV7-8 and TRBJ1-2): GAGVSQSPRYKVAKRGQDVALRCDPISGHVSLFWYQQALGQGPEFLTYFQNEAQLDKSGLPSDRFFAERPEGSVSTLKIQRTQQEDSAVYLCASSLRDRAMAGYTFGSGTRLTVV.

The chain employs TRBV5-1 and TRBJ2-3; TRBD2 matches at 7 bases. V lost 8 bases and J lost 4; bases outside the gene matches: 7. Germline loops: CDR1 SGHRS, CDR2 YFSETQ. The CDR3 loop spans 13 amino acids. The CDR3 spells CASFTSASDTQYF. CDR3 nucleotide sequence: TGCGCCAGTTTCACTAGCGCCTCAGATACGCAGTATTTT.

The V gene is TRBV7-8, the J gene TRBJ1-1, with D possibly matching TRBD1 (6 bases). CDR1 is SGHVS, CDR2 FQNEAQ, per germline. The CDR3 length is 15 residues. V lost 0 bases, J lost 7 bases, and 15 bases lay in between. DNA for the CDR3: TGTGCCAGCAGCTTAGCGTTGTTGACAGGCCGTGAAGCTTTCTTT. It translates to CASSLALLTGREAFF. The full variable domain, completed using reference TRBV7-8 and TRBJ1-1, is GAGVSQSPRYKVAKRGQDVALRCDPISGHVSLFWYQQALGQGPEFLTYFQNEAQLDKSGLPSDRFFAERPEGSVSTLKIQRTQQEDSAVYLCASSLALLTGREAFFGQGTRLTVV.

V and J are TRBV19 and TRBJ2-2, with D possibly matching TRBD2 (5 bases). The V and J ends lost 3 bases and 0 bases respectively, with 11 bases between them. CDR1 is LNHDA, CDR2 SQIVND, per germline (reference sequence). The CDR3 contains 16 residues. The DNA of the CDR3 is TGTGCCAGTAGTATCGGGGTATCATCGAACACCGGGGAGCTGTTTTTT. This codes for CASSIGVSSNTGELFF.

This clone was counted a single time. The genes are TRBV27 and TRBJ2-1, with D perhaps TRBD1 or TRBD2 (5 bases each). Looked up from germline, CDR1 is MNHEY and CDR2 is SMNVEV (reference sequence). Trimming shortened V by 3 bases and J by 6 bases, and 12 bases separated the two germline ends. This CDR3 has 14 residues. The CDR3 DNA reads TGTGCCAGCAGTTTTTCTGGGACCCTCAATGAGCAGTTCTTC. Amino acid sequence: CASSFSGTLNEQFF.

This clone was recorded once. V and J are TRBV11-2 and TRBJ2-1; D is unclear. Trimming removed 0 bases from V and 7 bases from J, with 4 bases in between. The CDR3 contains 12 residues. Germline lookup yields CDR1 SGHAT and CDR2 FQNNGV. CDR3 loop: CASSLEKNEQFF. The DNA for the CDR3 is TGTGCCAGCAGCTTAGAAAAGAATGAGCAGTTCTTC.

This chain joins TRBV10-3 and TRBJ2-7; 14 bases are shared with TRBD2. This CDR3 is built from 18 residues. Germline values: CDR1 ENHRY, CDR2 SYGVKD. The V and J ends lost 2 bases and 6 bases, in that order; junction bases with no gene match: 12. CDR3 DNA: TGTGCCATCAGTGAGACCATGGGACTAGCGGGAGCAACTGGCGAGCAGTACTTC. The encoded protein is CAISETMGLAGATGEQYF.

Remarks on this clone: The sample holds other DNA sequences that translate to the same CDR3. The chain employs TRBV30 and TRBJ1-5; the D is unclear. This CDR3 comprises 13 residues. Per the germline V gene, CDR1 is GTSNPN and CDR2 is SVGIG (reference sequence). The V and J ends lost 2 bases and 1 base respectively, with 6 bases between them. The CDR3 DNA reads TGTGCCTGGAGTCGGGGAAGCAATCAGCCCCAGCATTTT. Its translation is CAWSRGSNQPQHF.

The chain is built from TRBV6-6 and TRBJ2-7, with D maybe TRBD2 (6 bases). V lost 4 bases to trimming and J lost 6 bases, with 16 bases between them. The CDR3 spans 14 residues. Germline CDR1 is MNHNY and CDR2 is SVGAGI (reference sequence). DNA for the CDR3: TGTGCCAGCAGTTCCCCTGGGACTCTGGCCGAGCAGTACTTC. Protein: CASSSPGTLAEQYF.

This clone was seen more than once but under ten times. This chain joins TRBV7-9 and TRBJ2-5; D is possibly TRBD2 (6 bases). The germline V gene encodes CDR1 SEHNR and CDR2 FQNEAQ (reference sequence). The length of the CDR3 is 15 residues. Between the trimmed V and J ends, which lost 5 bases and 0 bases, there was a span of 13 bases. The CDR3 is CASSPGTSYQETQYF. The CDR3 nucleotides read TGTGCCAGCAGCCCTGGGACTTCGTACCAAGAGACCCAGTACTTC.

The chain combines TRBV6-5 with TRBJ1-1; TRBD1 is a possible D gene (6 bases). The CDR3 has 14 residues. V lost 9 bases, J lost 4 bases, and 18 bases lay in between. The V gene's germline CDR1 is MNHEY and CDR2 SVGAGI. Here the CDR3 DNA reads TGTGCCAGTGGGACATCTACCTTACTCACTGAAGCTTTCTTT. It specifies CASGTSTLLTEAFF.

This clone was counted once. This sequence joins TRBV7-2 and TRBJ1-5, with D possibly matching TRBD1 (6 bases). This CDR3 is 15 amino acids long. Germline CDR1 SGHTA, CDR2 FQGNSA. Trimming took off 5 bases at V and 6 bases at J, with 17 bases between the two ends. CDR3 protein: CASSQQGKGRQPQHF. CDR3 DNA: TGTGCCAGCAGCCAGCAGGGGAAGGGGCGTCAGCCCCAGCATTTT.

This sequence joins TRBV9 and TRBJ1-1, with D unresolved. V lost 4 bases, J lost 1 base, and 8 bases lay in between. CDR3 length equals 13 residues. The germline V gene encodes CDR1 SGDLS and CDR2 YYNGEE. The CDR3 sequence is CASSIQRNTEAFF. Here the CDR3 DNA reads TGTGCCAGCAGCATACAGAGGAACACTGAAGCTTTCTTT.

V gene TRBV5-5 combines with J gene TRBJ2-7; 7 nucleotides match TRBD2. CDR3 length equals 17 residues. Trimming removed 0 bases from V and 0 bases from J; junction bases left unmatched: 9. CDR1 and CDR2 (germline): SGHKS, YYEKEE (reference sequence). The CDR3, as DNA: TGTGCCAGCAGCTTGGTGGGTTCGGGAGGAAGCTCCTACGAGCAGTACTTC. This sequence encodes CASSLVGSGGSSYEQYF.

The rearrangement uses TRBV30 and TRBJ1-1, with 7 bases fitting TRBD1. Germline V gene sequence: CDR1 GTSNPN, CDR2 SVGIG (reference sequence). The length of the CDR3 is 13 residues. The J segment lost 5 bases and the V segment lost 2 bases, leaving 5 bases of the junction unmatched. The CDR3, as DNA: TGTGCCTGGAGTCGCTCCAGGGGGACTGAAGCTTTCTTT. This translates into CAWSRSRGTEAFF.

The V call is TRBV6-6, the J call TRBJ1-2, with D maybe TRBD1 (6 bases). Germline V lookup: CDR1 MNHNY, CDR2 SVGAGI (reference sequence). The CDR3 sequence is 13 residues long. V was shortened by 2 bases and J by 6 bases, with 10 bases between the two germline ends. CDR3 in amino acids: CASSYGGADGYTF. CDR3 nucleotide sequence: TGTGCCAGCAGTTACGGGGGGGCGGATGGCTACACCTTC.

This clone was seen more than once but under ten times. V is TRBV7-2 and J is TRBJ2-7, with D possibly being TRBD1 or TRBD2 (5 bases each). V was shortened by 4 bases and J by 6 bases, with 16 bases between the two germline ends. The germline gives CDR1 SGHTA, CDR2 FQGNSA. The CDR3 runs to 14 residues. CDR3 sequence (DNA): TGTGCCAGCAGCTCGGGGCCCCGAGTCGTCGAGCAGTACTTC. This sequence encodes CASSSGPRVVEQYF.

The chain is built from TRBV14 and TRBJ2-6; 7 positions agree with TRBD1. CDR1 and CDR2 from the germline V gene are SGHDN and FVKESK. V lost 1 base to trimming and J lost 0 bases; unmatched junction nucleotides: 3. The CDR3 consists of 17 residues. The chain's CDR3 is CASSQGPGGSGANVLTF. The CDR3 DNA is TGTGCCAGCAGCCAAGGTCCAGGGGGCTCTGGGGCCAACGTCCTGACTTTC.

The rearrangement joins TRBV18 to TRBJ2-5; D uncertain. CDR1 KGHSH and CDR2 LQKENI come from the germline V gene. CDR3 length equals 12 residues. The ends were cut back, 6 bases at V and 5 bases at J, with 10 bases in the middle. This CDR3 reads CASSMVGETQYF. DNA of the CDR3: TGTGCCAGCTCCATGGTGGGGGAGACCCAGTACTTC.

The chain employs TRBV19 and TRBJ2-2, with D possibly TRBD1 on 6 matching bases. V lost 8 bases to trimming and J lost 1 base, with 23 bases between them. This CDR3 is built from 18 residues. Germline-derived CDR1 and CDR2 are LNHDA and SQIVND (reference sequence). This CDR3 is CASLHGWGRGLNTGELFF. CDR3 DNA: TGTGCCAGTTTACATGGTTGGGGCAGGGGTTTGAACACCGGGGAGCTGTTTTTT.